These T cell receptor beta chains were read from a single sample in a study of early T cells in non-severe SARS-CoV-2 infection. TCRdb re-analysed the 5' RACE reads in MiXCR, keeping a single row per CDR3 protein. Of tens of thousands of distinct CDR3 sequences listed, 10% to 12% were seen once; the top ten hold about 5.8%. The sample in question was whole blood, obtained at baseline. These receptors originate from an adult who was a healthcare worker with PCR-confirmed SARS-CoV-2 infection or an uninfected control (not recorded which). The CDR3 runs from the conserved cysteine through the conserved F or W. The D gene is left open where the match is weak. Some rows have no size entry. The others give once, few or many, or a class for an expanded clone.

size	V	D	J	CDR3	DNA
many	TRBV30	TRBD1	TRBJ2-5	CASSGGAETQYF	TGTGCCAGCTCAGGGGGCGCGGAGACCCAGTACTTC
few	TRBV5-1	TRBD1	TRBJ2-1	CASSGTGIRNEQFF	TGCGCCAGCAGTGGGACAGGGATTAGGAATGAGCAGTTCTTC
few	TRBV29-1	-	TRBJ2-3	CSVGRRLTTDTQYF	TGCAGCGTTGGGCGGCGGTTAACCACAGATACGCAGTATTTT
-	TRBV25-1	-	TRBJ2-2	CANSESFGGELFF	TGTGCCAACAGTGAATCTTTCGGCGGGGAGCTGTTTTTT
-	TRBV7-9	-	TRBJ2-7	CASRANSYEQYF	TGTGCCAGTCGGGCCAACTCCTACGAGCAGTACTTC
many	TRBV29-1	TRBD1	TRBJ2-5	CSVQTPRGQETQYF	TGCAGCGTCCAAACCCCCAGGGGGCAAGAGACCCAGTACTTC
few	TRBV20-1	TRBD1	TRBJ2-3	CSATDRGQGVADTQYF	TGCAGTGCTACCGACAGGGGACAGGGGGTGGCAGATACGCAGTATTTT
-	TRBV11-2	-	TRBJ1-6	CASSLFAGVNSPLHF	TGTGCCAGCAGCTTATTTGCAGGGGTAAATTCACCCCTCCACTTT
few	TRBV6-2/TRBV6-3	TRBD2	TRBJ2-7	CASRIAGVPYEQYF	TGTGCCAGCAGGATAGCGGGAGTTCCCTACGAGCAGTACTTC
few	TRBV12-3/TRBV12-4	-	TRBJ1-3	CASSPFGEIVSGNTIYF	TGTGCCAGCAGTCCTTTTGGGGAGATTGTCTCTGGAAACACCATATATTTT
few	TRBV2	-	TRBJ2-1	CASSPGRVYDEQFF	TGTGCCAGCAGTCCGGGCCGGGTATATGATGAGCAGTTCTTC
many	TRBV29-1	-	TRBJ1-5	CSVKADEGQPQHF	TGCAGCGTTAAGGCGGATGAGGGTCAGCCCCAGCATTTT
-	TRBV7-9	-	TRBJ1-3	CASGARAGNTIYF	TGTGCCAGCGGGGCCAGAGCTGGAAACACCATATATTTT
many	TRBV11-2	-	TRBJ2-1	CASSLGTATYNEQFF	TGTGCCAGCAGCTTAGGGACAGCTACCTACAATGAGCAGTTCTTC
few	TRBV5-1	-	TRBJ2-5	CASSAGTARETQYF	TGCGCCAGCAGCGCAGGGACGGCCCGAGAGACCCAGTACTTC
few	TRBV4-3	TRBD1	TRBJ2-5	CASSQGQGRETQYF	TGCGCCAGCAGCCAAGGACAGGGCCGAGAGACCCAGTACTTC
-	TRBV7-2	TRBD1	TRBJ2-7	CASSYRTGGAVYEQYF	TGTGCCAGCAGCTACCGGACAGGGGGCGCCGTCTACGAGCAGTACTTC
few	TRBV9	TRBD2	TRBJ2-3	CASSASSGGAPVQYF	TGTGCCAGCAGCGCTAGTAGCGGGGGGGCCCCGGTACAGTATTTT
-	TRBV18	TRBD2	TRBJ2-1	CASSPPGLNYNEQFF	TGTGCCAGCTCACCACCGGGACTAAACTACAATGAGCAGTTCTTC
many	TRBV7-9	-	TRBJ1-3	CASSPFPGPSSGNTIYF	TGTGCCAGCAGCCCGTTCCCGGGACCGAGCTCTGGAAACACCATATATTTT
many	TRBV9	-	TRBJ2-1	CASSVGYNEQFF	TGTGCCAGCAGCGTAGGGTACAATGAGCAGTTCTTC
many	TRBV7-9	TRBD1	TRBJ1-4	CASSPGQAEKLFF	TGTGCCAGCAGCCCCGGACAGGCGGAAAAACTGTTTTTT
-	TRBV18	TRBD2	TRBJ2-3	CASSSAAGVNTDTQYF	TGTGCCAGCTCATCGGCAGCGGGGGTCAACACAGATACGCAGTATTTT
many	TRBV7-3	-	TRBJ2-7	CASSLNQGGEQYF	TGTGCCAGCAGCTTAAATCAGGGAGGCGAGCAGTACTTC
few	TRBV9	-	TRBJ2-5	CASSSAWGLQETQYF	TGTGCCAGCAGCTCGGCGTGGGGGCTCCAAGAGACCCAGTACTTC
few	TRBV9	-	TRBJ2-2	CASSVDWGVGGELFF	TGTGCCAGCAGCGTAGATTGGGGAGTCGGCGGGGAGCTGTTTTTT
-	TRBV20-1	TRBD2	TRBJ2-3	CSAGLAGFSTDTQYF	TGCAGTGCGGGCCTAGCGGGTTTTAGCACAGATACGCAGTATTTT
-	TRBV12-3/TRBV12-4	TRBD1	TRBJ1-1	CASTVQGHTEAFF	TGTGCCAGCACCGTACAGGGGCATACTGAAGCTTTCTTT
-	TRBV6-5	TRBD2	TRBJ2-1	CASSYSPAGAYNEQFF	TGTGCCAGCAGTTACTCGCCAGCGGGGGCCTACAATGAGCAGTTCTTC
many	TRBV5-1	-	TRBJ1-1	CASSLARANTEAFF	TGCGCCAGCAGCTTGGCACGGGCGAACACTGAAGCTTTCTTT